The rows below give T cell receptor beta chains drawn from one sample of a study of cytomegalovirus exposure and HLA in healthy donors. Repertoires were generated with immunoSEQ multiplex PCR, while TCRdb's copy carries only in-frame clones and drops some. The table includes some 150,000 clones, approximately 79% detected once. Sequencing input: PBMCs. The source of these receptors is a man in his forties or fifties in good health and CMV-seropositive. CDR3s leave out the opening cysteine and the closing phenylalanine or tryptophan.

NA | TRBV6-1 | 12 | ASSEAGGVDEQY
TRBJ2-1 | TRBV7-3 | 14 | ASSPLPSGSTNEQF
TRBJ1-5 | TRBV7-6 | 13 | ASSLESGPGQPQH
TRBJ1-2 | TRBV19 | 13 | ASSQTGSADYGYT
TRBJ1-6 | TRBV5-1 | 15 | ASSLARGQGENSPLH
TRBJ1-1 | TRBV11-2 | 10 | ASSPFVSEAF
TRBJ2-5 | TRBV5-1 | 13 | ASSLDRGLWETQY
TRBJ2-1 | TRBV28 | 14 | ASSITTSGRNNEQF
TRBJ2-5 | TRBV9 | 13 | ASSVALGGEETQY
TRBJ1-2 | TRBV27 | 12 | ASSYRGTNYGYT
TRBJ1-3 | TRBV18 | 14 | ASSPTSQNSGNTIY
TRBJ1-1 | TRBV13 | 16 | ASSPRGGEVAGNTEAF
TRBJ1-2 | TRBV6-5 | 10 | ASRDSLYGYT
TRBJ2-5 | TRBV2 | 14 | ASSRLSGGAAETQY
TRBJ1-2 | TRBV6-1 | 10 | ASSDRGRGYT
TRBJ1-5 | TRBV5-1 | 13 | ASSITGDENQPQH
TRBJ2-5 | TRBV5-4 | 11 | ASSLGGGETQY
TRBJ1-4 | TRBV18 | 11 | ASSPLQGEKLF
TRBJ2-3 | TRBV27 | 17 | ASSLSPPAIGGIRVTQY
TRBJ2-5 | TRBV19 | 12 | ASSIAGWQETQY